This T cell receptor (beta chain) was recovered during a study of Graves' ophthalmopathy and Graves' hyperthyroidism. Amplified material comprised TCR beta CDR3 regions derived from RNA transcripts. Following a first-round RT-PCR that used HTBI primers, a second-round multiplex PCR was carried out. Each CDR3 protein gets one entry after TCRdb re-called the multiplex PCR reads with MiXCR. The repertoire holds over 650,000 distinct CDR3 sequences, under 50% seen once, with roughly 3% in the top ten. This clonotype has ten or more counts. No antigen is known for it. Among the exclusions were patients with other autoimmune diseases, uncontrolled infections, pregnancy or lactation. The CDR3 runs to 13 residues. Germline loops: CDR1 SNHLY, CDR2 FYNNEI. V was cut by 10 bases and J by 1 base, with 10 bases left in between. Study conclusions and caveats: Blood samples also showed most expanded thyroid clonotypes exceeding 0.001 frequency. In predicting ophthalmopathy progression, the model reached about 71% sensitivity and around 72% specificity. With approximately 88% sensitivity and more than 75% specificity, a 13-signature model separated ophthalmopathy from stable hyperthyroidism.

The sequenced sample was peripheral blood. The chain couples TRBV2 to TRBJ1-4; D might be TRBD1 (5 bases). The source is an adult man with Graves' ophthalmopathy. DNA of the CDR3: TGTGCCAACAGGCCGGGAACTAATGAAAAACTGTTTTTT. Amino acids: CANRPGTNEKLFF.